Listed here are 29 T cell receptor beta chains from one sample, sequenced in a study of T-cell memory formation after mild COVID-19 (dated by TCRdb to 2020 to 2022). Libraries were prepared through 5' RACE. Sequencer: Illumina NovaSeq 6000. The public reads were reanalyzed by TCRdb: fastp trimming at Q25, MiXCR alignment, in-frame beta chains only. Every distinct CDR3 protein forms one entry, paired with its most common genes and DNA. The sample includes 360,000 or so distinct CDR3 sequences, with around 30% observed a single time. The ten most abundant clones make up about 13% of the sample. The sample comprised PBMCs or a T cell subset sorted from them (not recorded which). Every receptor here comes from an adult woman who had mild COVID-19 (a few samples of this study predate the infection). The sample titles of this study are shuffled in the database, so cell type and time point are left out; the donor was told from shared clones.

This clonotype was seen a few times. V gene TRBV11-2 combines with J gene TRBJ2-5, with D hard to call. Germline assignment: CDR1 SGHAT and CDR2 FQNNGV. With 4 bases removed from V and 0 bases from J, the gap between germline ends came to 15 bases. This CDR3 region has 16 residues. For the CDR3, the DNA is TGTGCCAGCAGCTCACCCCACGACGGATACCAAGAGACCCAGTACTTC. Amino acid sequence: CASSSPHDGYQETQYF.

This chain joins TRBV6-6 and TRBJ1-2; the match to TRBD1 covers 8 bases. J was trimmed by 2 bases and V by 6 bases; bases with no gene match: 11. Germline values: CDR1 MNHNY, CDR2 SVGAGI (reference sequence). CDR3 length: 16 amino acids. CDR3 amino acids: CASRTDRGALNYGYTF. The CDR3 DNA sequence: TGTGCCAGCAGGACCGACAGGGGAGCCTTAAACTATGGCTACACCTTC.

There are a few counts of this clonotype. This sequence joins TRBV12-3 or TRBV12-4 and TRBJ1-6; D uncertain. This CDR3 has 17 amino acids. V lost 2 bases, J lost 0 bases, and 11 bases lay in between. CDR3 sequence (DNA): TGTGCCAGCAGTTTAATGGGCACCCTCTCCTATAATTCACCCCTCCACTTT. This codes for CASSLMGTLSYNSPLHF.

CDR3 sequence (DNA): TGTGCCGGAGAGACCCAGTACTTC. Translation gives CAGETQYF. This chain joins TRBV24-1 and TRBJ2-5; D call uncertain. Germline CDR1 KGHDR, CDR2 SFDVKD. The CDR3 is made up of 8 amino acids. V was trimmed by 12 bases and J by 4 bases, leaving 2 bases between them.

The V and J genes are TRBV9 and TRBJ2-7, with D possibly being TRBD2 (6 bases). With 0 bases removed from V and 5 bases from J, the gap between germline ends came to 21 bases. The CDR3 length is 17 residues. Per the germline V gene, CDR1 is SGDLS and CDR2 is YYNGEE. The CDR3 loop is CASSVGPMDGGVHEQYF. CDR3 DNA sequence: TGTGCCAGCAGCGTAGGCCCTATGGACGGCGGGGTCCACGAGCAGTACTTC.

The chain employs TRBV5-1 and TRBJ2-2; D perhaps matches TRBD2 (5 bases). This CDR3 contains 14 residues. Looked up from germline, CDR1 is SGHRS and CDR2 is YFSETQ. The V end was cut by 4 bases, the J end by 5 bases, with 12 bases between. CDR3 in DNA: TGCGCCAGCAGCGGAGGAGGTGCAACCGGGGAGCTGTTTTTT. Its protein product is CASSGGGATGELFF.

This clonotype appeared a few times. J is TRBJ1-2 and V is TRBV5-1, with 7 bases fitting TRBD1. The CDR3 covers 14 residues. Per the germline V gene, CDR1 is SGHRS and CDR2 is YFSETQ. V shed 0 bases, J shed 3 bases, and the junction held 2 bases outside the gene matches. CDR3 sequence (DNA): TGCGCCAGCAGCTTGGTTGGGACAGACTATGGCTACACCTTC. Its translation: CASSLVGTDYGYTF.

This clonotype was counted between two and nine times. The chain combines TRBV29-1 with TRBJ2-5; TRBD2 agrees at 9 bases. V dropped 4 bases and J dropped 14; count of bases not matched to a gene: 14. The length of the CDR3 is 13 residues. CDR1 and CDR2 from the germline V gene are SQVTM and ANQGSEA. The CDR3 loop reads CSVGVASGRPLYF. The DNA of the CDR3 is TGCAGCGTTGGAGTGGCCAGCGGGAGGCCCTTATACTTC.

This clonotype was observed a single time. This chain connects TRBV15 to TRBJ2-1; 7 nucleotides match TRBD1. The CDR3 is 14 residues long. Germline V gene sequence: CDR1 LNHNV, CDR2 YYDKDF (reference sequence). V was clipped by 2 bases and J by 6 bases; unmatched bases: 4. CDR3 coding DNA: TGTGCCACCAGCAGAACAGGGGCGCCCAATGAGCAGTTCTTC. The encoded protein is CATSRTGAPNEQFF.

V is TRBV14 and J is TRBJ2-1; 10 bases match TRBD2. This CDR3 contains 18 residues. J gave up 9 bases and V 0 bases, and 14 bases lay outside the gene matches. CDR1 SGHDN and CDR2 FVKESK come from the germline V gene. In nucleotides, the CDR3 is TGTGCCAGCAGCCAAGATCTGGGCAGGCTAGCGGGAGCTGTTGAGCAGTTCTTC. Encoded protein: CASSQDLGRLAGAVEQFF.

This clonotype was detected only a few times. This chain joins TRBV6-5 and TRBJ1-1; tentatively, D is TRBD1 (5 bases). This CDR3 contains 14 residues. The V gene's germline CDR1 is MNHEY and CDR2 SVGAGI. Trimming took 5 bases from V and 0 from J, leaving 10 bases between them. CDR3 residues: CASSRQTMNTEAFF. The CDR3 nucleotides read TGTGCCAGCAGTAGACAGACCATGAACACTGAAGCTTTCTTT.

This chain joins TRBV19 and TRBJ1-2, with D maybe TRBD1 (5 bases). The CDR3 has 14 residues. The germline gives CDR1 LNHDA, CDR2 SQIVND (reference sequence). V was clipped by 0 bases and J by 6 bases, with 11 bases between them. As DNA, the CDR3 is TGTGCCAGTAGTATAGAAGGGACCCCGCATGGCTACACCTTC. It is translated as CASSIEGTPHGYTF.

The chain links TRBV29-1 to TRBJ2-5, with unresolved D. The CDR3 has 12 amino acids. Per germline, CDR1 SQVTM and CDR2 ANQGSEA. Between the trimmed V and J ends, which lost 1 base and 5 bases, there was a span of 8 bases. The CDR3 region is CSVEVVFETQYF. The CDR3 nucleotides read TGCAGCGTTGAAGTAGTTTTCGAGACCCAGTACTTC.

This rearrangement joins TRBV20-1 to TRBJ2-3; no reliable D call. Deletions cut 0 bases from V and 1 base from J, with 11 bases between. CDR1 and CDR2 (germline): DFQATT, SNEGSKA (reference sequence). The length of the CDR3 is 15 residues. The CDR3 is CSARDFRARTDTQYF. CDR3 coding DNA: TGCAGTGCTAGAGATTTTCGCGCCCGCACAGATACGCAGTATTTT.

V gene TRBV29-1 combines with J gene TRBJ2-1, with D perhaps being TRBD1 or TRBD2 (6 bases each). V dropped 3 bases and J dropped 4 bases, with 16 bases sitting between them. Germline CDR1 SQVTM, CDR2 ANQGSEA. This CDR3 region has 15 residues. CDR3 coding DNA: TGCAGCGTTGATGGGGGGCATGGGGCTTACAATGAGCAGTTCTTC. Amino acids: CSVDGGHGAYNEQFF.

This clonotype was observed at least ten times. The chain is built from TRBV7-3 and TRBJ2-5; the D is unclear. V shed 4 bases and J shed 1 base, with 7 bases lying between them. Germline V gene lookup returns CDR1 SGHTA and CDR2 FQGTGA. The CDR3 spans 13 residues. CDR3 sequence reads: CASSSSPQETQYF. The CDR3, as DNA: TGTGCCAGCAGCTCCAGCCCCCAAGAGACCCAGTACTTC.

This clonotype appeared many times. This chain joins TRBV6-5 and TRBJ2-6; D unresolved. V was pared by 0 bases and J by 4 bases, with 10 bases between. This CDR3 spans 16 amino acids. The V gene's germline CDR1 is MNHEY and CDR2 SVGAGI. The CDR3 DNA is TGTGCCAGCAGTTACTCGTCGGATAGAGGGGCCAACGTCCTGACTTTC. It encodes CASSYSSDRGANVLTF.

This clonotype came up many times. J is TRBJ1-4 and V is TRBV4-1; D uncertain. CDR3 size: 14 residues. Germline V gives CDR1 MGHRA, CDR2 YSYEKL. Between the trimmed V and J ends, which lost 2 bases and 7 bases, there was a span of 11 bases. Here the CDR3 DNA reads TGCGCCAGCAGCCAATCGGAGACGGTTGAAAAACTGTTTTTT. Its translation is CASSQSETVEKLFF.

This rearrangement joins TRBV5-1 to TRBJ1-1; no firm D call. V was cut by 2 bases and J by 1 base, with 3 bases left in between. Looked up from germline, CDR1 is SGHRS and CDR2 is YFSETQ. The CDR3 is 12 residues long. The CDR3 coding sequence is TGCGCCAGCAGCTTCACGAACACTGAAGCTTTCTTT. Translating gives CASSFTNTEAFF.

The chain employs TRBV5-1 and TRBJ2-6; D is undetermined. This CDR3 is 15 amino acids long. Looked up from germline, CDR1 is SGHRS and CDR2 is YFSETQ. Trimming stripped 4 bases from V and 0 bases from J, with 8 bases between. The CDR3 nucleotides are TGCGCCAGCAGCCTCCCATCCTCTGGGGCCAACGTCCTGACTTTC. Encoded protein: CASSLPSSGANVLTF.

CDR3 in amino acids: CASSQDQYEQYF. CDR3 in DNA: TGTGCCAGCAGCCAAGATCAGTACGAGCAGTACTTC. The V and J genes are TRBV14 and TRBJ2-7; D is undetermined. This CDR3 has 12 residues. The germline CDR1 and CDR2 sequences are SGHDN and FVKESK. V was shortened by 0 bases and J by 4 bases, with 4 bases between the two germline ends.

The CDR3 DNA sequence: TGCGCCAGCAGCTTGGCCGACAGGGCTGAAGCTTTCTTT. Translating it yields CASSLADRAEAFF. The V call is TRBV5-1, the J call TRBJ1-1; 7 nucleotides line up with TRBD1. The CDR3 length is 13 residues. Germline V gives CDR1 SGHRS, CDR2 YFSETQ. V lost 0 bases and J lost 6; bases outside the gene matches: 2. Full variable domain (outside the CDR3, taken from reference TRBV5-1 and TRBJ1-1): KAGVTQTPRYLIKTRGQQVTLSCSPISGHRSVSWYQQTPGQGLQFLFEYFSETQRNKGNFPGRFSGRQFSNSRSEMNVSTLELGDSALYLCASSLADRAEAFFGQGTRLTVV.

In its sample, this clonotype was seen a few times. V gene TRBV5-5 combines with J gene TRBJ2-7, with D tentatively TRBD1 or TRBD2 (5 bases each). The CDR3 spans 15 residues. CDR1 is SGHKS and CDR2 is YYEKEE in the germline V gene (reference sequence). Trimming removed 4 bases at V and 5 bases at J, with 19 bases between. DNA for the CDR3: TGTGCCAGCAGCCTCGGGGCAGGGCTCCTCAACGAGCAGTACTTC. Encoded protein: CASSLGAGLLNEQYF. Complete variable domain (other parts from reference TRBV5-5 and TRBJ2-7): DAGVTQSPTHLIKTRGQQVTLRCSPISGHKSVSWYQQVLGQGPQFIFQYYEKEERGRGNFPDRFSARQFPNYSSELNVNALLLGDSALYLCASSLGAGLLNEQYFGPGTRLTVT.

This clonotype has only a few counts. The chain joins TRBV3-1 to TRBJ2-2; D is undetermined. V shed 1 base and J shed 6 bases, with 12 bases lying between them. CDR1 is LGHDT and CDR2 is YNNKEL in the germline V gene (reference sequence). The CDR3 covers 15 residues. CDR3 sequence: CASSQGGLTSGELFF. The CDR3, as DNA: TGTGCCAGCAGCCAAGGAGGTTTAACATCCGGGGAGCTGTTTTTT.

The chain employs TRBV29-1 and TRBJ2-7; no clear D gene. Trimming pared 6 bases from V and 0 bases from J, leaving 9 bases between. The CDR3 is 12 residues long. From germline, CDR1 is SQVTM and CDR2 ANQGSEA. The DNA of the CDR3 is TGCAGCGTATTCCTAAGCTCCTACGAGCAGTACTTC. The encoded protein is CSVFLSSYEQYF.

The V call is TRBV5-1, the J call TRBJ2-3; TRBD1 agrees at 7 bases. The germline V gene encodes CDR1 SGHRS and CDR2 YFSETQ. V trimming: 4 bases; J trimming: 5 bases; junction bases outside the gene matches: 7. The length of the CDR3 is 14 residues. The CDR3 nucleotides read TGCGCCAGCAGCCCCGGGACAGAAGGAGATACGCAGTATTTT. The encoded protein is CASSPGTEGDTQYF.

This clonotype was seen at least ten times. The chain employs TRBV7-2 and TRBJ2-1; D is unresolved. Germline V gives CDR1 SGHTA, CDR2 FQGNSA. The CDR3 loop spans 14 amino acids. Trimming removed 4 bases from V and 0 bases from J, with 7 bases in between. CDR3 coding DNA: TGTGCCAGCAGCTCAAGCCTCTCCTACAATGAGCAGTTCTTC. Its protein is CASSSSLSYNEQFF.

The chain uses TRBV4-1 and TRBJ1-1; D is ambiguous. The germline V and J ends were trimmed by 1 base and 11 bases, with 8 bases remaining between them. Germline CDR1 MGHRA, CDR2 YSYEKL. There are 11 residues in the CDR3. CDR3 in DNA: TGCGCCAGCAGCCAAGGGGGAGCGGCTTTCTTT. It is translated as CASSQGGAAFF.

The rearrangement joins TRBV6-5 to TRBJ2-7; no clear D. Trimming shortened V by 0 bases and J by 2 bases, and 11 bases separated the two germline ends. CDR1 and CDR2 (germline): MNHEY, SVGAGI. CDR3 size: 15 residues. Written as DNA, the CDR3 is TGTGCCAGCAGTTACTCGCCGGAAGAGACCTACGAGCAGTACTTC. Amino acids: CASSYSPEETYEQYF.